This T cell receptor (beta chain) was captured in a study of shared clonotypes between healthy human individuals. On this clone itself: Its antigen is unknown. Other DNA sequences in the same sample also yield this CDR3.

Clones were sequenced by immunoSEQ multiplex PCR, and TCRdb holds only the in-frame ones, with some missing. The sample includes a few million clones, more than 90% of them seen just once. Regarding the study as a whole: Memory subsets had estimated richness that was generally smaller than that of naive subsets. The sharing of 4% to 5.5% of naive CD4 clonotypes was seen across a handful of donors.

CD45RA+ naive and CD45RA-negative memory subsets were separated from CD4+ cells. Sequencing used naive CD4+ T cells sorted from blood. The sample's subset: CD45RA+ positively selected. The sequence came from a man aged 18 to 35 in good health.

DNA for the CDR3: TGTGCCAGCAGCGTAGAGGGGACTAGCGGCTACAATGAGCAGTTCTTC. This encodes CASSVEGTSGYNEQFF. The J gene is TRBJ2-1, the V gene TRBV9; 11 positions match TRBD2. The CDR3 runs to 16 residues. J lost 3 bases, V lost 0 bases, and 2 bases had no gene match. CDR1 and CDR2 from the germline V gene are SGDLS and YYNGEE.